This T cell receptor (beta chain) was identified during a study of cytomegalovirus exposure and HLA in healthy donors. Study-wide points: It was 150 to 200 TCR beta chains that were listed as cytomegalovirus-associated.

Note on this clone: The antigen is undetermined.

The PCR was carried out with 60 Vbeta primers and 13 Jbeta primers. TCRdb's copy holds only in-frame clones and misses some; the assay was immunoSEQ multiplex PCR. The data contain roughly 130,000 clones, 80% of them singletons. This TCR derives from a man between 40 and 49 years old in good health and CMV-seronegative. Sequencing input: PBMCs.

The CDR3 sequence is CASSTGSPWNTEAFF. Here the CDR3 DNA reads TGTGCCAGCAGCACGGGGAGCCCCTGGAACACTGAAGCTTTCTTT. This chain connects TRBV14 to TRBJ1-1; no definite D call. V was trimmed by 5 bases and J by 1 base, leaving 14 bases between them. The CDR3 covers 15 residues. Germline V CDR1 and CDR2: SGHDN, FVKESK. The full variable domain, with the rest looked up from reference TRBV14 and TRBJ1-1, is EAGVTQFPSHSVIEKGQTVTLRCDPISGHDNLYWYRRVMGKEIKFLLHFVKESKQDESGMPNNRFLAERTGGTYSTLKVQPAELEDSGVYFCASSTGSPWNTEAFFGQGTRLTVV.